This T cell receptor beta chain is drawn from a study of early T cells in non-severe SARS-CoV-2 infection. Overall study: Bulk RNA isolated from unsorted whole blood underwent sequencing; chains were not paired.

Each single cDNA molecule received a unique molecular identifier. TCRdb processed the 5' RACE reads anew with MiXCR; each CDR3 protein has one entry. This sample has roughly 70,000 distinct CDR3 sequences; around 14% occur once, and the top ten carry about 8.6%. CDR1 MDHEN and CDR2 SYDVKM come from the germline V gene. The junction had 7 bases not matched to a gene; V was cut back by 3 bases and J by 6 bases. This CDR3 is built from 15 residues. The sequence derives from an adult who was a healthcare worker with PCR-confirmed SARS-CoV-2 infection or an uninfected control (not recorded which). The V gene is TRBV28, the J gene TRBJ2-2; 7 positions match TRBD1. Sequenced: whole blood. The chain's CDR3 is CASSFPGQRSGELFF. CDR3 sequence (DNA): TGTGCCAGCAGTTTTCCGGGACAGCGGTCCGGGGAGCTGTTTTTT.